This T cell receptor (beta chain) was sequenced in a study of blood T cell repertoires in COVID-19. The CDR3 sequence is 13 residues long. Trimming stripped 0 bases from V and 2 bases from J, with 3 bases between. Germline V gene sequence: CDR1 KGHSH, CDR2 LQKENI. TCRdb keeps only in-frame clones here, not all; method: immunoSEQ multiplex PCR. The data show roughly 91,000 clones, around 83% seen once. The TCR was taken from a man between 65 and 85 years old with active or convalescent COVID-19. The rearrangement joins TRBV18 to TRBJ2-3; D gene ambiguous. The specimen sequenced was peripheral blood. CDR3 protein: CASSPPATDTQYF. The CDR3 nucleotides are TGTGCCAGCTCACCACCGGCCACAGATACGCAGTATTTT.